The entry below gives a single T cell receptor beta chain sequence along with its context. The target antigen is unknown. The CDR3 has 15 residues. Trimming took 5 bases from V and 3 from J, leaving 16 bases between them. Germline-derived CDR1 and CDR2 are SGHTA and FQGNSA. This sample was taken from a study of T cell repertoires in cytomegalovirus infection. Overall study: Signatures in public TCR beta sequences pointed to both CMV infection and matching HLA type. The study's findings and limits: Identification of carriers of CMV plus the relevant HLA was performed using cumulative public TCR beta family frequency. The ex vivo response was dominated by HLA-C-restricted CMV-specific TCR beta clonotypes.

A single record per CDR3 protein comes from TCRdb applying MiXCR to the reads. The table has some 180,000 distinct CDR3 sequences, around 20% seen once; the top ten hold less than 3.5%. The sample was PBMCs. The chain employs TRBV7-2 and TRBJ1-1; maybe TRBD1 (6 bases). The TCR was taken from a human donor in good health (CMV status not recorded). Some clones in this sample may be carry-over from other donors' samples. The DNA for the CDR3 is TGTGCCAGCAGCGAAGGGGGACCTTCTTACACTGAAGCTTTCTTT. This translates into CASSEGGPSYTEAFF.